These 13 T cell receptor beta chains were all obtained from the same sample, sequenced in a study of T cell responses to AZD1222 COVID-19 vaccine. Libraries were prepared by immunoSEQ multiplex PCR; TCRdb keeps only in-frame clonotypes and omits some of them. The top ten clones hold approximately 12% of a sample with 130,000 or so clones, just over 85% of them seen once. Sequencing used peripheral blood, obtained on day 0 of AZD1222 vaccination. These receptors were obtained from an adult in good health.

This clone was recorded once. A read error may account for a junction end that differs from germline. The gene calls are TRBV7-9 and TRBJ1-6; 10 nucleotides align to TRBD1. The CDR3 consists of 17 residues. Germline V lookup: CDR1 SEHNR, CDR2 FQNEAQ (reference sequence). DNA of the CDR3: TGTGCCAGCAGCCAGCTGACAGGGGGCTTAAGTAATTCACCTCTCCACTTT. It yields the protein CASSQLTGGLSNSPLHF.

The genes are TRBV11-2 and TRBJ1-3; a weak D match, TRBD1 (6 bases). From germline, CDR1 is SGHAT and CDR2 FQNNGV. V was clipped by 1 base and J by 0 bases, with 13 bases between them. The CDR3 has 17 amino acids. The CDR3 DNA sequence: TGTGCCAGCAGCTTAGTTGGGACACGCAGCTCTGGAAACACCATATATTTT. Residues: CASSLVGTRSSGNTIYF. Full variable domain (remainder filled in from reference TRBV11-2 and TRBJ1-3): EAGVAQSPRYKIIEKRQSVAFWCNPISGHATLYWYQQILGQGPKLLIQFQNNGVVDDSQLPKDRFSAERLKGVDSTLKIQPAKLEDSAVYLCASSLVGTRSSGNTIYFGEGSWLTVV.

The rearrangement uses TRBV2 and TRBJ1-1, with TRBD1 matching over 8 bases. Germline values: CDR1 SNHLY, CDR2 FYNNEI. V gave up 6 bases and J gave up 3 bases; unmatched junction bases: 6. The CDR3 sequence is 14 residues long. The CDR3 DNA sequence: TGTGCCAGCAGCAAGGGACAGGTGTACACTGAAGCTTTCTTT. Its translation: CASSKGQVYTEAFF.

The chain links TRBV29-1 to TRBJ2-1; D may be TRBD1 (6 bases). This CDR3 is built from 11 residues. CDR1 SQVTM and CDR2 ANQGSEA come from the germline V gene. Between the trimmed V and J ends, which lost 3 bases and 15 bases, there was a span of 15 bases. The CDR3 nucleotides read TGCAGCGTTGATAAGGGACAAGGCGGGTTCTTC. Translated, it gives CSVDKGQGGFF.

The chain's CDR3 is CASSHGTKSNTGELFF. In DNA form, the CDR3 reads TGCGCCAGCAGCCACGGGACTAAGTCGAACACCGGGGAGCTGTTTTTT. This rearrangement joins TRBV5-1 to TRBJ2-2, with 7 bases aligning to TRBD2. Germline lookup yields CDR1 SGHRS and CDR2 YFSETQ. The junction had 6 bases not matched to a gene; V was cut back by 4 bases and J by 0 bases. The length of the CDR3 is 16 residues. The variable domain in full, completed from reference TRBV5-1 and TRBJ2-2, reads KAGVTQTPRYLIKTRGQQVTLSCSPISGHRSVSWYQQTPGQGLQFLFEYFSETQRNKGNFPGRFSGRQFSNSRSEMNVSTLELGDSALYLCASSHGTKSNTGELFFGEGSRLTVL.

J is TRBJ2-7 and V is TRBV6-5; 9 positions agree with TRBD1. The CDR3 totals 13 residues. J was trimmed by 7 bases and V by 8 bases; bases with no gene match: 9. CDR1 is MNHEY and CDR2 is SVGAGI in the germline V gene. CDR3 amino acids: CASGGQGPGEQYF. Written as DNA, the CDR3 is TGTGCCAGCGGGGGACAGGGTCCGGGGGAGCAGTACTTC.

This chain connects TRBV9 to TRBJ1-3; D call uncertain. Per germline, CDR1 SGDLS and CDR2 YYNGEE. Trimming stripped 0 bases from V and 0 bases from J, with 4 bases between. The CDR3 contains 14 residues. This CDR3 is CASSVGFSGNTIYF. The CDR3 DNA is TGTGCCAGCAGCGTAGGTTTCTCTGGAAACACCATATATTTT.

The rearrangement links TRBV7-3 to TRBJ1-6; TRBD1 is a possible D gene (5 bases). Per the germline V gene, CDR1 is SGHTA and CDR2 is FQGTGA. The CDR3 has 16 residues. Trimming left V 4 bases short and J 7 bases short, with 17 bases between. The CDR3 region has the DNA TGTGCCAGCAGCTCGTCCGGGGCGGGGACCAATTCACCCCTCCACTTT. It is translated as CASSSSGAGTNSPLHF.

CDR3 sequence reads: CASSYGISAQPGDSYGYTF. The CDR3 DNA is TGTGCCAGCAGTTACGGAATATCCGCCCAACCGGGGGACTCCTATGGCTACACCTTC. The chain has TRBV6-2 or TRBV6-3 and TRBJ1-2; D is perhaps TRBD1 (5 bases). The germline V gene encodes CDR1 MNHEY and CDR2 SVGEGT. This CDR3 has 19 residues. V shed 2 bases and J shed 4 bases, with 26 bases lying between them.

The chain is built from TRBV10-3 and TRBJ1-2; possible D gene TRBD1, 6 bases. This CDR3 comprises 14 residues. CDR1 and CDR2 (germline): ENHRY, SYGVKD. Trimming pared 0 bases from V and 6 bases from J, leaving 11 bases between. The CDR3 nucleotides read TGTGCCATCAGTGAGTCCTTACAGGGTAATGGCTACACCTTC. Amino acid sequence: CAISESLQGNGYTF.

The chain carries TRBV19 and TRBJ2-1; 8 bases match TRBD2. V trimming: 5 bases; J trimming: 9 bases; junction bases outside the gene matches: 12. There are 15 residues in the CDR3. Looked up from germline, CDR1 is LNHDA and CDR2 is SQIVND (reference sequence). The CDR3 coding sequence is TGTGCCAGTAGTTATAGCGGGAAAAATCTCGGTGAGCAGTTCTTC. Its translation is CASSYSGKNLGEQFF.

This rearrangement joins TRBV28 to TRBJ1-4; TRBD1 might be the D (6 bases). Germline V gene data show CDR1 as MDHEN and CDR2 as SYDVKM. Trimming stripped 6 bases from V and 7 bases from J, with 12 bases between. The CDR3 spans 13 residues. The CDR3 DNA reads as TGTGCCAGCAGCGCAGGGGCGGGTGAAAAACTGTTTTTT. Encoded protein: CASSAGAGEKLFF.

The rearrangement uses TRBV19 and TRBJ1-6, with TRBD1 matching 8 bases. The CDR3 consists of 13 residues. V shed 4 bases and J 7 bases; nucleotides not matched to a gene: 0. Germline assignment: CDR1 LNHDA and CDR2 SQIVND (reference sequence). The CDR3 DNA sequence: TGTGCCAGTAGTAGGACAGGGAATTCACCCCTCCACTTT. This gives the protein CASSRTGNSPLHF.